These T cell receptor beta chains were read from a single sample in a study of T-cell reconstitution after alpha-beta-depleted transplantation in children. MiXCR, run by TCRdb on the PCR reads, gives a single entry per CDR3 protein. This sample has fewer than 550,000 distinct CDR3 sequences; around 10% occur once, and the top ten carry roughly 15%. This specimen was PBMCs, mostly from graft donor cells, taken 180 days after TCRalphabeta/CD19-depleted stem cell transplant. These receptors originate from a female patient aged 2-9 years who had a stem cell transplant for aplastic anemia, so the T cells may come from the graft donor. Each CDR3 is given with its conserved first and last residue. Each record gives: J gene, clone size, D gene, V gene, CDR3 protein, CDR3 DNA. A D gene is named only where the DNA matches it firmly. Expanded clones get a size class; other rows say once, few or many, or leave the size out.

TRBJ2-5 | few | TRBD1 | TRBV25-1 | CASSEWGQGEETQYF | TGTGCCAGCAGTGAATGGGGACAGGGGGAGGAGACCCAGTACTTC
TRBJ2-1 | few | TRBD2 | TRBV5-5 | CAGIAGRANEQFF | TGTGCCGGGATAGCGGGAAGGGCCAATGAGCAGTTCTTC
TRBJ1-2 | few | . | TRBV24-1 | CATSDFQGYTF | TGTGCCACCAGTGACTTCCAGGGCTACACCTTC
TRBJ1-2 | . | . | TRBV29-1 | CSVEITDGGHGYTF | TGCAGCGTCGAAATAACGGACGGGGGCCATGGCTACACCTTC
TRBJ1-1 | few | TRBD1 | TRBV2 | CASRLQGAWAEAFF | TGTGCCAGCAGGCTACAGGGGGCTTGGGCTGAAGCTTTCTTT
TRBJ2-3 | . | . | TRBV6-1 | CASSEALLAGGVTDTQYF | TGTGCCAGCAGTGAAGCCCTCCTGGCGGGTGGGGTCACAGATACGCAGTATTTT
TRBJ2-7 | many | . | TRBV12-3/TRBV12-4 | CASSPTGPYEQYF | TGTGCCAGCAGCCCGACGGGGCCCTACGAGCAGTACTTC
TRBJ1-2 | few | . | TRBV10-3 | CAISVEGNYGYTF | TGTGCCATCAGTGTGGAGGGGAACTATGGCTACACCTTC
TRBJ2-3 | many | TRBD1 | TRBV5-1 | CASSLQRQGQDTQYF | TGCGCCAGCAGCTTGCAGAGACAGGGACAAGATACGCAGTATTTT
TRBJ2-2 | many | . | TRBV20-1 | CSGGPANTGELFF | TGCAGTGGCGGTCCCGCGAACACCGGGGAGCTGTTTTTT
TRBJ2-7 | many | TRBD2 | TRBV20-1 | CSAMRGGTYEQYF | TGCAGTGCTATGCGCGGGGGGACCTACGAGCAGTACTTC
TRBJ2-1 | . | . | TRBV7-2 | CASSTTFLRITEQFF | TGTGCCAGCAGCACCACTTTCCTCCGCATCACTGAGCAGTTCTTC
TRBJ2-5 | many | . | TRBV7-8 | CASSFRSLAETQYF | TGTGCCAGCAGCTTCCGCAGCCTCGCCGAGACCCAGTACTTC
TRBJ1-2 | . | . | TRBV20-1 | CSASGSSTNYGYTF | TGCAGTGCTAGTGGCAGTTCTACTAACTATGGCTACACCTTC
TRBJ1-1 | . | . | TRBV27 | CASSWGAGWGNTEAFF | TGTGCCAGCAGTTGGGGGGCGGGGTGGGGGAACACTGAAGCTTTCTTT
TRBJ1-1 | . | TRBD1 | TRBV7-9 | CASSRSGQGGDTEAFF | TGTGCCAGCAGCCGAAGCGGACAGGGTGGAGACACTGAAGCTTTCTTT
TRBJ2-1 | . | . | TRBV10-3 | CAISERGRSSYNEQFF | TGTGCCATCAGTGAGCGGGGGAGGAGCTCCTACAATGAGCAGTTCTTC
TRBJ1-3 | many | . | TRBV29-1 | CSVEDLWGGGNTIYF | TGCAGCGTTGAAGATCTCTGGGGAGGTGGAAACACCATATATTTT
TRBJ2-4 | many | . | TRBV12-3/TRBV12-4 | CASTPIMGDKEYF | TGTGCCAGCACCCCAATAATGGGGGATAAAGAGTACTTC
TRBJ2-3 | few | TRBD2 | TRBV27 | CASSLSTSGLTDTQYF | TGTGCCAGCAGTTTATCGACTAGCGGACTCACAGATACGCAGTATTTT
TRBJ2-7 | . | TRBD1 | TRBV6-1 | CASSPLPGQGANSYEQYF | TGTGCCAGCAGCCCACTTCCGGGACAGGGGGCCAACTCCTACGAGCAGTACTTC
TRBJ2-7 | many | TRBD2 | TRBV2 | CASSDTSGSPSYEQYF | TGTGCCAGCAGTGACACTAGCGGGAGCCCCTCCTACGAGCAGTACTTC
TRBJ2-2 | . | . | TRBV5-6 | CASSWWATTTGELFF | TGTGCCAGCAGCTGGTGGGCGACCACTACCGGGGAGCTGTTTTTT
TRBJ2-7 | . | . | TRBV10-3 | CAIGLSAIQGGEQYF | TGTGCCATCGGTCTCTCGGCCATCCAGGGGGGCGAGCAGTACTTC
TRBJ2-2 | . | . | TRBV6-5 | CASSYLLMGTPNTGELFF | TGTGCCAGCAGTTACCTCCTCATGGGGACACCTAACACCGGGGAGCTGTTTTTT
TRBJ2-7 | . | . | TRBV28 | CASSPWGLLNYEQYF | TGTGCCAGCAGTCCGTGGGGACTTCTGAACTACGAGCAGTACTTC
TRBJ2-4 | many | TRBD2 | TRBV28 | CASSLPGLADNKNIQYF | TGTGCCAGCAGTTTACCGGGGCTAGCGGACAACAAAAACATTCAGTACTTC
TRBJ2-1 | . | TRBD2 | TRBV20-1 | CSAPRTSGSLFTNEQFF | TGCAGTGCACCTCGGACTAGCGGGAGCCTTTTCACCAATGAGCAGTTCTTC
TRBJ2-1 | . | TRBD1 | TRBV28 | CASKTPGQGNYNEQFF | TGTGCCAGCAAAACGCCGGGACAGGGGAACTACAATGAGCAGTTCTTC
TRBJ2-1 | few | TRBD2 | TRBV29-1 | CSVEAIPGLATYNEQFF | TGCAGCGTTGAAGCAATCCCGGGACTAGCGACATACAATGAGCAGTTCTTC
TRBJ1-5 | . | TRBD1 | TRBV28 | CASSTDRENQPQHF | TGTGCCAGCAGTACTGACAGGGAGAATCAGCCCCAGCATTTT
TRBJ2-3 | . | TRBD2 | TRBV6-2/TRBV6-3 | CASSYSRLAGIYVPSSTDTQYF | TGTGCCAGCAGTTACTCCAGGCTAGCGGGGATTTACGTCCCTTCTAGCACAGATACGCAGTATTTT
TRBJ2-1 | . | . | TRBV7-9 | CASSLDGRADEQFF | TGTGCCAGCAGCTTAGATGGCAGGGCTGATGAGCAGTTCTTC
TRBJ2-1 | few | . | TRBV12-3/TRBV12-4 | CASSLAPAVRVKSYNEQFF | TGTGCCAGCAGTTTAGCTCCGGCGGTGCGGGTTAAGTCCTACAATGAGCAGTTCTTC
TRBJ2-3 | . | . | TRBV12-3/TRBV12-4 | CASSLVVLSADTQYF | TGTGCCAGCAGTTTAGTAGTACTGAGTGCAGATACGCAGTATTTT
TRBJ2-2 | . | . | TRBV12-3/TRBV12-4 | CASSHDRIGGTGELFF | TGTGCCAGCAGCCATGACAGAATTGGAGGCACCGGGGAGCTGTTTTTT
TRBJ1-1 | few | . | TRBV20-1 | CSARDSAEAGEAFF | TGCAGTGCTAGAGATTCGGCGGAAGCTGGTGAAGCTTTCTTT